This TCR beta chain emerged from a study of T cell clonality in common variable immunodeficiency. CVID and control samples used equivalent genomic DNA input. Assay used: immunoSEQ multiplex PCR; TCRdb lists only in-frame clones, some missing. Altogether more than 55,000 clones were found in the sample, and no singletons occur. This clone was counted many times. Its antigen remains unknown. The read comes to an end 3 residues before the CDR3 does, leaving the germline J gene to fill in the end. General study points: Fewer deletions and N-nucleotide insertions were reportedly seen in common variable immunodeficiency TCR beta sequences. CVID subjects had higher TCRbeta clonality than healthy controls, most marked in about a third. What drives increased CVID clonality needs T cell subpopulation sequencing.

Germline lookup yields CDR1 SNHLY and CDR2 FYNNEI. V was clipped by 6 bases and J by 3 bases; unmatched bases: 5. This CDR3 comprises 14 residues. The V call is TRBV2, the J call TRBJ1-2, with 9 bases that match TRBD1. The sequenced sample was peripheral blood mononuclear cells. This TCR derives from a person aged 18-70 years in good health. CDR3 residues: CASRGQGIHYGYTF. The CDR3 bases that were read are TGTGCCAGCAGGGGACAGGGTATCCACTATGGC. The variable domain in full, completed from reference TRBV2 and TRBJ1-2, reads EPEVTQTPSHQVTQMGQEVILRCVPISNHLYFYWYRQILGQKVEFLVSFYNNEISEKSEIFDDQFSVERPDGSNFTLKIRSTKLEDSAMYFCASRGQGIHYGYTFGSGTRLTVV.